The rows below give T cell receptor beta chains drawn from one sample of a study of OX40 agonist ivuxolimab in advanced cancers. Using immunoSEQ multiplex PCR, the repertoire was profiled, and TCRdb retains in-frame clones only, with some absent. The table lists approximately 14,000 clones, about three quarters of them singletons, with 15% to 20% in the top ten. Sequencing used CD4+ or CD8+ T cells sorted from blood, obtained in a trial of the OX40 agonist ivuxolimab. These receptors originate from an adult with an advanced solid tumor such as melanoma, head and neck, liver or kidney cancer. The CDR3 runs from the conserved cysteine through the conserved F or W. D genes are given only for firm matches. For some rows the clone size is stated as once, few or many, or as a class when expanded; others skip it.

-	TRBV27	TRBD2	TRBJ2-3	CASNPLAGGRTDTQYF	TGTGCCAGCAATCCCCTAGCGGGGGGGCGGACAGATACGCAGTATTTT
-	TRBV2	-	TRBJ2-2	CASSAGHLNTGELFF	TGTGCCAGCAGTGCGGGACATCTAAACACCGGGGAGCTGTTTTTT
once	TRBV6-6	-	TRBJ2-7	CASSRTLYEQYF	TGTGCCAGCAGCAGAACATTATACGAGCAGTACTTC
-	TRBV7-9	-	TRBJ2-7	CASSGRTTYEQYF	TGTGCCAGCAGCGGCCGGACAACCTACGAGCAGTACTTC
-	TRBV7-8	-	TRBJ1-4	CASSPEGGLGKLFF	TGTGCCAGCAGCCCGGAGGGGGGATTGGGAAAACTGTTTTTT
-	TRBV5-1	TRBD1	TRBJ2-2	CASRRPGDRANGELFF	TGCGCCAGCCGGCGTCCGGGGGACAGGGCTAACGGGGAGCTGTTTTTT
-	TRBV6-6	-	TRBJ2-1	CASSPPTGRVNEQFF	TGTGCCAGCAGTCCGCCGACAGGCAGGGTCAATGAGCAGTTCTTC
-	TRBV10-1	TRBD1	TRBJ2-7	CASSILKTGVRSWVYEQYF	TGCGCCAGCAGTATACTTAAGACAGGGGTGAGGTCTTGGGTCTACGAGCAGTACTTC
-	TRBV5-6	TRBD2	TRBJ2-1	CASSSLAGGQYNEQFF	TGTGCCAGCAGCTCATTAGCGGGGGGGCAGTACAATGAGCAGTTCTTC
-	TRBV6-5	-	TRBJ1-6	CASSPQVNSPLHF	TGTGCCAGCAGCCCACAGGTTAATTCACCCCTCCACTTT
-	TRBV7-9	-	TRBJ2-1	CASRYPPGDLRGPHEQFF	TGTGCCAGCAGGTATCCCCCGGGGGACTTGAGGGGGCCACATGAGCAGTTCTTC
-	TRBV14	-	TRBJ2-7	CASSQDWGGAYEQYF	TGTGCCAGCAGCCAAGATTGGGGTGGAGCTTACGAGCAGTACTTC
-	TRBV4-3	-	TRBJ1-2	CASSQPTDRPTNYGYTF	TGCGCCAGCAGCCAACCCACGGATCGACCAACTAACTATGGCTACACCTTC
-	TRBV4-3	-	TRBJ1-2	CASSQVEDYGYTF	TGCGCCAGCAGCCAGGTGGAGGACTATGGCTACACCTTC
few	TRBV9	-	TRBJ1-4	CASSEGHSNEKLFF	TGTGCCAGCAGCGAGGGACACAGTAATGAAAAACTGTTTTTT
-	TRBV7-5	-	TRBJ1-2	CVRSLYRGDYGYTF	TGTGTCAGAAGCTTATACAGGGGGGACTATGGCTACACCTTC
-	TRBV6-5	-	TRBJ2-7	CASSRQHGVSYF	TGTGCCAGCAGTAGACAGCACGGGGTATCGTACTTC
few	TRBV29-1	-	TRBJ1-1	CSVDPGDPEAFF	TGCAGCGTTGATCCAGGGGACCCTGAAGCTTTCTTT
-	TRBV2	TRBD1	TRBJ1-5	CASTLYRGGNQPQHF	TGTGCCAGCACTCTTTACAGGGGAGGCAATCAGCCCCAGCATTTT
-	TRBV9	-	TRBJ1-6	CASSVVGRPLHF	TGTGCCAGCAGCGTAGTCGGTCGACCCCTCCACTTT
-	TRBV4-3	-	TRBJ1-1	CASSDYQGWNTEAFF	TGCGCCAGCAGCGATTATCAGGGGTGGAACACTGAAGCTTTCTTT
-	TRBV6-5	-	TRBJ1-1	CASSYPEGGNTEAFF	TGTGCCAGCAGTTACCCGGAGGGGGGGAACACTGAAGCTTTCTTT
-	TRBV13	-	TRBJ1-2	CASSLGANYGYTF	TGTGCCAGCAGCTTAGGGGCAAACTATGGCTACACCTTC
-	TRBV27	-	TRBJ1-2	CASSLSRNYGYTF	TGTGCCAGCAGTTTATCACGGAACTATGGCTACACCTTC
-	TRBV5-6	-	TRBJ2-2	CASSFPTGTGELFF	TGTGCCAGCAGCTTTCCGACGGGCACCGGGGAGCTGTTTTTT
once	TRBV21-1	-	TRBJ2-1	CASSSPGVYNEQFF	TGTGCCAGCAGCTCCCCTGGGGTCTACAATGAGCAGTTCTTC
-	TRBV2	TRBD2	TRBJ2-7	CASILLAGESYEQYF	TGTGCCAGCATTTTACTAGCGGGGGAATCCTACGAGCAGTACTTC
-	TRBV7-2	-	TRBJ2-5	CASSPYSGIPRETQYF	TGTGCCAGCAGCCCCTATTCCGGGATCCCCCGAGAGACCCAGTACTTC
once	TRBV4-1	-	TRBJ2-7	CASSQPPIDEQYF	TGCGCCAGCAGCCAACCTCCCATCGACGAGCAGTACTTC
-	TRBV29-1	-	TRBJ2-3	CSVGGTQYF	TGCAGCGTTGGCGGTACGCAGTATTTT
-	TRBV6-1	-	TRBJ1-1	CASSWAGTPEAFF	TGTGCCAGCAGTTGGGCAGGGACCCCTGAAGCTTTCTTT
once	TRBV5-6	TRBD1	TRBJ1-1	CASSSGTAEAFF	TGTGCCAGCAGCTCCGGGACAGCTGAAGCTTTCTTT
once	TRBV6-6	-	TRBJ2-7	CASSYSGGTYEQYF	TGTGCCAGCAGTTACTCGGGGGGAACCTACGAGCAGTACTTC
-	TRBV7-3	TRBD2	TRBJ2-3	CASSSSGGWTDTQYF	TGTGCCAGCAGCTCTAGCGGGGGGTGGACAGATACGCAGTATTTT
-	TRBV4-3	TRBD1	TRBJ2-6	CASSQHRDRGTGANVLTF	TGCGCCAGCAGCCAACACCGGGACAGGGGGACTGGGGCCAACGTCCTGACTTTC
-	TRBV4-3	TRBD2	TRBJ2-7	CASSSSGGAQNEQYF	TGCGCCAGCAGCTCTAGCGGGGGGGCCCAGAACGAGCAGTACTTC
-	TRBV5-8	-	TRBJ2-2	CASRVPPGGELFF	TGTGCCAGCAGAGTTCCCCCGGGCGGGGAGCTGTTTTTT
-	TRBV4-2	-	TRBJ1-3	CASSQRGGDPPGNTIYF	TGTGCCAGCAGCCAAAGAGGGGGGGACCCCCCTGGAAACACCATATATTTT
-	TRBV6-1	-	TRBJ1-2	CASSTRGLGGYTF	TGTGCCAGCAGTACTAGGGGATTGGGGGGCTACACCTTC
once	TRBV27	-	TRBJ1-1	CASSPITGGRAAFF	TGTGCCAGCAGTCCGATCACTGGGGGGCGCGCAGCTTTCTTT
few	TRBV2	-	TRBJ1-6	CASMGMANSPLHF	TGTGCCAGCATGGGTATGGCTAATTCACCCCTCCACTTT
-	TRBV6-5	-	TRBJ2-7	CASVGTAYEQYF	TGTGCCAGCGTCGGGACGGCCTACGAGCAGTACTTC
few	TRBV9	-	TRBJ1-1	CASSANPGHPNTEAFF	TGTGCCAGCAGCGCGAATCCGGGACACCCGAACACTGAAGCTTTCTTT
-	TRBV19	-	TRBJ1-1	CASSSQLQAANTEAFF	TGTGCCAGTAGTTCCCAGCTGCAGGCTGCGAACACTGAAGCTTTCTTT
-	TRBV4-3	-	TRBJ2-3	CASSQDAGEDTQYF	TGCGCCAGCAGCCAAGATGCAGGGGAAGATACGCAGTATTTT
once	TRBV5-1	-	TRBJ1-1	CASSPMDGPTTEAFF	TGCGCCAGCAGCCCGATGGACGGACCCACCACTGAAGCTTTCTTT
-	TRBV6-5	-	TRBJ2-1	CASSYEEVSYNEQFF	TGTGCCAGCAGTTACGAGGAAGTCTCCTACAATGAGCAGTTCTTC
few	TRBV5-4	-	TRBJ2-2	CASSPPGGELFF	TGTGCCAGCAGCCCACCCGGCGGGGAGCTGTTTTTT